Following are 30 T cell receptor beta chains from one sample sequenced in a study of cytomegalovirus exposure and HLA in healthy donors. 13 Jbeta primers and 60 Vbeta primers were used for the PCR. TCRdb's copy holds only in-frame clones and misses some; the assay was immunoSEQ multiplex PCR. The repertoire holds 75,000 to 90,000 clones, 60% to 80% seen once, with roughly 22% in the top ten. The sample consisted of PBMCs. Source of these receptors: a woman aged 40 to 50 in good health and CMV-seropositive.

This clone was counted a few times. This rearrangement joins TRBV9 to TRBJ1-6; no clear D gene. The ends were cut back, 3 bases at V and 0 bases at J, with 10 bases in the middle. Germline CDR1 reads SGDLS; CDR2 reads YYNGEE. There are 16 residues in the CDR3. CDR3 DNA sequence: TGTGCCAGCAGCGAGGAGGGCAGCTCCTATAATTCACCCCTCCACTTT. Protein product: CASSEEGSSYNSPLHF.

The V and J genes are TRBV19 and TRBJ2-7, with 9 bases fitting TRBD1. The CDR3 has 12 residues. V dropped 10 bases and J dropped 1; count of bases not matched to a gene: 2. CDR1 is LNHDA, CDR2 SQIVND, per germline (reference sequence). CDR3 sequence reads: CATGQGSYEQYF. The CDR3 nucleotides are TGTGCCACCGGACAGGGGTCCTACGAGCAGTACTTC.

Here the CDR3 DNA reads TGTGCCAGCAGCCCTCGGGGGTCCGCCTACAATGAGCAGTTCTTC. It yields the protein CASSPRGSAYNEQFF. The chain couples TRBV9 to TRBJ2-1, with TRBD2 as a possible D gene (6 bases). The V gene's germline CDR1 is SGDLS and CDR2 YYNGEE. Trimming stripped 4 bases from V and 2 bases from J, with 13 bases between. The CDR3 sequence is 15 residues long.

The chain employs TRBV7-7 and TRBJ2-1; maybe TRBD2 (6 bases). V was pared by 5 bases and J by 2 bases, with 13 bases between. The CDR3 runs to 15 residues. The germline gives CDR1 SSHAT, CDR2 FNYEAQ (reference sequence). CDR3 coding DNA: TGTGCCAGCAGCCCTCTAGCGTCTACCTACAATGAGCAGTTCTTC. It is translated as CASSPLASTYNEQFF.

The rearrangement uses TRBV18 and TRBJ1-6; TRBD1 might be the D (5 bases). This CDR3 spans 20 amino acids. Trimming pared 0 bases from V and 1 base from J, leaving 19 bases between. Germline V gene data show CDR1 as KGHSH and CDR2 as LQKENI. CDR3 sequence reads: CASSPPRAGAHGSYNSPLHF. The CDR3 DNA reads TGTGCCAGCTCACCACCACGGGCTGGGGCGCATGGTTCCTATAATTCACCCCTCCACTTT.

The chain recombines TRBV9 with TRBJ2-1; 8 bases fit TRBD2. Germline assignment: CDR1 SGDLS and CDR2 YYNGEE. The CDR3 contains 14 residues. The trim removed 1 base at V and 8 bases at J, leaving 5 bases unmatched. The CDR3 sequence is CASSVSGGRDEQFF. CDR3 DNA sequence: TGTGCCAGCAGCGTATCGGGGGGGCGAGATGAGCAGTTCTTC.

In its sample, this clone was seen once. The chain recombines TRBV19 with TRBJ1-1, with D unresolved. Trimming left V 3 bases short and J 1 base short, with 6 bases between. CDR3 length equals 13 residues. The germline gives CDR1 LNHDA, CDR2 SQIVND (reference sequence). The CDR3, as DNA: TGTGCCAGTAGTATTATTCCGAACACTGAAGCTTTCTTT. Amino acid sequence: CASSIIPNTEAFF.

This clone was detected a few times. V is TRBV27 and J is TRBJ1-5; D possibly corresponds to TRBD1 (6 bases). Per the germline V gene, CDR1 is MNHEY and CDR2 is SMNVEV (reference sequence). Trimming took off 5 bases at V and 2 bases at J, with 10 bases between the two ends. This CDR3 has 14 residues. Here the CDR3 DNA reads TGTGCCAGCAGTCGGGACAAAGGCAATCAGCCCCAGCATTTT. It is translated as CASSRDKGNQPQHF.

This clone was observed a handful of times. The CDR3 here is CASSKGQGDQPQHF. The DNA for the CDR3 is TGTGCCAGCAGCAAAGGACAGGGGGATCAGCCCCAGCATTTT. The genes are TRBV21-1 and TRBJ1-5; TRBD1 is the table's D call and was not checked against the DNA. TRBV21-1 is designated a pseudogene. The CDR3 runs 14 residues.

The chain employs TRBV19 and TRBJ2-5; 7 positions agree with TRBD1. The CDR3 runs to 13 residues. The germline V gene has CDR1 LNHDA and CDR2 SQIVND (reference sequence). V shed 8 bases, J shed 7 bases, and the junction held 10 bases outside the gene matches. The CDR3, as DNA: TGTGCCAGTGGACAGGCCTTGGCTCGGACCCAGTACTTC. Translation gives CASGQALARTQYF.

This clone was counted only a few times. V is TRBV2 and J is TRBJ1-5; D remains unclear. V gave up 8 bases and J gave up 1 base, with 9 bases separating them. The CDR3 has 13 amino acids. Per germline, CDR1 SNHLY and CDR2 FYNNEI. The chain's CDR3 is CASAKESNQPQHF. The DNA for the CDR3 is TGTGCCAGCGCGAAGGAGAGCAATCAGCCCCAGCATTTT.

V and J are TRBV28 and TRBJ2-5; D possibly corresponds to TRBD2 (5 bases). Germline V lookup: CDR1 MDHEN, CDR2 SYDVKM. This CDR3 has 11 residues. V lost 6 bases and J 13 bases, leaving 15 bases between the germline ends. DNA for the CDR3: TGTGCCAGCAGGGACGGACTTGGCTGGTACTTC. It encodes CASRDGLGWYF.

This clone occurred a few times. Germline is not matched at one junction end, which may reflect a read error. The CDR3 DNA reads as TGTGCCAGCAGTGAAGATCGAGGAAAGAAGCACTTC. It translates to CASSEDRGKKHF. The chain links TRBV2 to TRBJ2-7; unclear D gene. This CDR3 contains 12 residues. Germline V gene sequence: CDR1 SNHLY, CDR2 FYNNEI. Filled out from reference TRBV2 and TRBJ2-7, the complete variable domain reads EPEVTQTPSHQVTQMGQEVILRCVPISNHLYFYWYRQILGQKVEFLVSFYNNEISEKSEIFDDQFSVERPDGSNFTLKIRSTKLEDSAMYFCASSEDRGKKHFGPGTRLTVT.

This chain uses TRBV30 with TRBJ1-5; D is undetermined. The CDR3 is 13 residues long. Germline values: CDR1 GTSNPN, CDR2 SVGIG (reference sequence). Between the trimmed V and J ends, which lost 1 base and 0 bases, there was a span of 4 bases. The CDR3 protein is CAWSEPSNQPQHF. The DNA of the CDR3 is TGTGCCTGGAGTGAGCCTAGCAATCAGCCCCAGCATTTT.

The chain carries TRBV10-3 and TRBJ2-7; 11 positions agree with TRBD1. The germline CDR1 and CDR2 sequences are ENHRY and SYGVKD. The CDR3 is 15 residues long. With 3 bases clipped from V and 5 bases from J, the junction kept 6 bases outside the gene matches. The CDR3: CAISDWGQGGDEQYF. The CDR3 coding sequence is TGTGCCATCAGTGACTGGGGACAGGGGGGGGACGAGCAGTACTTC.

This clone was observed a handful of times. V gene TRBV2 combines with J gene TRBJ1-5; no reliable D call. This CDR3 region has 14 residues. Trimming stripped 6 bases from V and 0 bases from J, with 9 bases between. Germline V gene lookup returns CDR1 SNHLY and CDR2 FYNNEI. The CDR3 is CASSREPSNQPQHF. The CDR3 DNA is TGTGCCAGCAGCCGGGAACCTAGCAATCAGCCCCAGCATTTT.

The CDR3 bases are TGCGCCAGCAGCTTAACAGGGACCTTAAATGAGCAGTTCTTC. Protein: CASSLTGTLNEQFF. The rearrangement joins TRBV5-1 to TRBJ2-1; tentative D call: TRBD1 (6 bases). Germline values: CDR1 SGHRS, CDR2 YFSETQ. CDR3 length: 14 residues. Trimming removed 2 bases from V and 7 bases from J, with 13 bases in between.

Here the CDR3 DNA reads TGTGCCAGCAGTTCCCTCGCAGGTACGCAGTATTTT. Residues: CASSSLAGTQYF. This chain connects TRBV28 to TRBJ2-3; D unclear. The CDR3 is 12 residues long. V was clipped by 4 bases and J by 8 bases, with 10 bases between them. CDR1 is MDHEN and CDR2 is SYDVKM in the germline V gene.

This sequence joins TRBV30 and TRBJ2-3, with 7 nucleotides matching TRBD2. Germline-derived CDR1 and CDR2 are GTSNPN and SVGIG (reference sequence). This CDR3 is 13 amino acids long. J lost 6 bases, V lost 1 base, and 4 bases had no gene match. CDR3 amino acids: CAWSGLGGDTQYF. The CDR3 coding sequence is TGTGCCTGGAGTGGCCTGGGGGGGGATACGCAGTATTTT. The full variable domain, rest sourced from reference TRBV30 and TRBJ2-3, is SQTIHQWPATLVQPVGSPLSLECTVEGTSNPNLYWYRQAAGRGLQLLFYSVGIGQISSEVPQNLSASRPQDRQFILSSKKLLLSDSGFYLCAWSGLGGDTQYFGPGTRLTVL.

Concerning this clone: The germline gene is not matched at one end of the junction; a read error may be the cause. CDR3 loop: CASSSRGRQAVSSF. Here the CDR3 DNA reads TGTGCCAGCAGCTCTAGGGGTAGACAGGCCGTATCCAGCTTT. The chain employs TRBV5-4 and TRBJ1-1, with D perhaps TRBD1 (6 bases). Per germline, CDR1 SGHNT and CDR2 YYREEE (reference sequence). This CDR3 is 14 amino acids long. The full variable domain, rest sourced from reference TRBV5-4 and TRBJ1-1, is ETGVTQSPTHLIKTRGQQVTLRCSSQSGHNTVSWYQQALGQGPQFIFQYYREEENGRGNFPPRFSGLQFPNYSSELNVNALELDDSALYLCASSSRGRQAVSSFGQGTRLTVV.

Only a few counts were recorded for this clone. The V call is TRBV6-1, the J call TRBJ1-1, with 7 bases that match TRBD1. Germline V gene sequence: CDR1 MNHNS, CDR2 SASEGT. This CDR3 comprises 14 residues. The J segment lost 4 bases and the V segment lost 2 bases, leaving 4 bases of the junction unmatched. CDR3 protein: CASSELDRATEAFF. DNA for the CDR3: TGTGCCAGCAGTGAACTAGACAGGGCCACTGAAGCTTTCTTT.

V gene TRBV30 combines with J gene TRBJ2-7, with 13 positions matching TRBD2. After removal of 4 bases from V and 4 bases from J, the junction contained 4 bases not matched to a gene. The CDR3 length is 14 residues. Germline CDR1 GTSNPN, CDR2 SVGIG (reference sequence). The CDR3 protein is CAWIATSGRYEQYF. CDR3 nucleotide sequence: TGTGCCTGGATCGCGACTAGCGGGAGGTACGAGCAGTACTTC.

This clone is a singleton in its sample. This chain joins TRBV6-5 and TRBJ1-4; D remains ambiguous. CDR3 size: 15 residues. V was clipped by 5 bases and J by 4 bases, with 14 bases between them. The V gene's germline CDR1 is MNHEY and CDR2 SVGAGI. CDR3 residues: CASSGRPGINEKLFF. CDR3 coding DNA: TGTGCCAGCAGTGGTAGGCCGGGGATTAATGAAAAACTGTTTTTT.

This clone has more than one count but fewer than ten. CDR3 sequence reads: CALYRNTEAFF. CDR3 bases: TGTGCCCTATACCGGAACACTGAAGCTTTCTTT. The V and J genes are TRBV6-1 and TRBJ1-1; no definite D call. V shed 11 bases and J shed 1 base, with 8 bases lying between them. This CDR3 region has 11 residues. From germline, CDR1 is MNHNS and CDR2 SASEGT.

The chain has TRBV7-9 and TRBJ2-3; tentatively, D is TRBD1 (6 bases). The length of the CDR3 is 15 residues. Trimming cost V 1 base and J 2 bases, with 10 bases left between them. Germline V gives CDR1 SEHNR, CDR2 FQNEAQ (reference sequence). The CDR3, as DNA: TGTGCCAGCAGCTTAGAGGGGGTGCACACAGATACGCAGTATTTT. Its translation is CASSLEGVHTDTQYF.

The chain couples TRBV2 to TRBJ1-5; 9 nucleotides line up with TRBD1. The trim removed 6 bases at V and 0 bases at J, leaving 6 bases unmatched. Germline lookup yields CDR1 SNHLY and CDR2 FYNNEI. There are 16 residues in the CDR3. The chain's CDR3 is CASRAHRGHSNQPQHF. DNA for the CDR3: TGTGCCAGCAGAGCCCACAGGGGGCATAGCAATCAGCCCCAGCATTTT.

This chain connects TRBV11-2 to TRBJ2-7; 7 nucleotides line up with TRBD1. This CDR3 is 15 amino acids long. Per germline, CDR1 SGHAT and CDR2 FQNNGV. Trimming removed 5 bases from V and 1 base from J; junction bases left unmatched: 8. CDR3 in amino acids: CASSPGTAPSYEQYF. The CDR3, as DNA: TGTGCCAGCAGCCCTGGGACAGCACCATCCTACGAGCAGTACTTC.

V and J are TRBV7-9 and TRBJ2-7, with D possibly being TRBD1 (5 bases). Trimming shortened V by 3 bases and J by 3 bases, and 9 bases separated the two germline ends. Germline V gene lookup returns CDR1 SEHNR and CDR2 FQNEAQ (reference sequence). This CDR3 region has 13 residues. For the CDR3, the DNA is TGTGCCAGCAGCTTCCCAGGGAACTACGAGCAGTACTTC. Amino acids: CASSFPGNYEQYF.

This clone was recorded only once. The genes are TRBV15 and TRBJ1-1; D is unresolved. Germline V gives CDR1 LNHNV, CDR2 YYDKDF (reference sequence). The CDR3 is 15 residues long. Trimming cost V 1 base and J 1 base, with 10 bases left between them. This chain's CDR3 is CATSRGAATNTEAFF. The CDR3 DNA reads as TGTGCCACCAGCAGAGGGGCAGCAACGAACACTGAAGCTTTCTTT.

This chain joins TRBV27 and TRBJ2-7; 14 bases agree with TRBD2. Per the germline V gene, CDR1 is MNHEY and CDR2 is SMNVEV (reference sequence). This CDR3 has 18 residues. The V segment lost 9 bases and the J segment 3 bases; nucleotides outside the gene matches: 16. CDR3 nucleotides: TGTGCCAGAAAAAAGACCGGGACTAGCGGGAGTTCACTCTACGAGCAGTACTTC. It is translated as CARKKTGTSGSSLYEQYF.